This T cell receptor (beta chain) was documented in a study of T cells after yellow fever vaccination. Study at large: Fractions low in cell number were prepared with SMART-Seq v4 Ultra Low Input.

TCR cDNA was made by 5'RACE template switching, adding a universal primer site and UMIs. TCRdb itself ran the 5' RACE reads through MiXCR, one entry per CDR3 protein. The profile shows around 200,000 distinct CDR3 sequences, 11% of them singletons. Findings of the study overall: Subsequent booster samples again held most clones from primary vaccination (around 96% CD4, roughly 90% CD8). Just a small share of clonotypes turned up in the CD4 compartment as well as the CD8 compartment.

This clonotype was found many times. What it recognizes is unknown. The TCR sequence derives from a man aged 18 to 35 who received the YFV17D yellow fever vaccine. The sequences come from CD8+ T cells sorted from PBMCs, collected 15 days after the yellow fever booster vaccination.

CDR3 DNA sequence: TGCAGTGCTCCGTTAGCGGGCATAGACTACAATGAGCAGTTCTTC. It is translated as CSAPLAGIDYNEQFF. The V call is TRBV20-1, the J call TRBJ2-1; 7 bases match TRBD2. CDR1 is DFQATT and CDR2 is SNEGSKA in the germline V gene (reference sequence). The CDR3 loop spans 15 amino acids. V was pared by 5 bases and J by 3 bases, with 10 bases of the junction left unmatched.